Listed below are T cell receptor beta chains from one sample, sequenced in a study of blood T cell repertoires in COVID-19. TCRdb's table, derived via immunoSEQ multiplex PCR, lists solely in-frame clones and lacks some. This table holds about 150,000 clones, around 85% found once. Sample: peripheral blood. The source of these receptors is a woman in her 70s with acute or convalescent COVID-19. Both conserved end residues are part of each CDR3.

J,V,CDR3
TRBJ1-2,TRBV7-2,CASSGLNLNYGYTF
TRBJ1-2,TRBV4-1,CASSQGTALDYGYTF
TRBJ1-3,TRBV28,CASSSPGQVGNTIYF
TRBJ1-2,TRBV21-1,CASSKRGRGFHKSNYGYTF
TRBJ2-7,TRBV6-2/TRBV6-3,CASSYWTGVHEQYF
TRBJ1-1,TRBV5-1,CASSVGPGGTEAFF
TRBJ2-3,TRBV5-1,CASSLGGQVDTQYF
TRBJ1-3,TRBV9,CASSVAGAGNTIYF
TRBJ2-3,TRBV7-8,CASSSGQKIGADTQYF
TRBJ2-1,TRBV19,CASGGQAATSYNEQFF
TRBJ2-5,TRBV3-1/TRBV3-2,CASSQADRQETQYF
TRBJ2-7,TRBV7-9,CASSLEGTGGEQYF
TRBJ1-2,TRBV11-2,CASSFQGGSYGYTF
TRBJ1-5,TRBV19,CASSRAGQPQHF
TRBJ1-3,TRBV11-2,CASSLFPGAGNTIYF
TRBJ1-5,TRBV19,CASSMDRGHGYQPQHF
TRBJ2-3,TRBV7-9,CASSLGDYSTDTQYF
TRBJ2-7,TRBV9,CASSVGGGTGGNEQYF
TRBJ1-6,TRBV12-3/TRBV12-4,CASSLGQGNPLHF
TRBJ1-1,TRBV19,CASRTQGTEAFF
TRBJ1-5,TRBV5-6,CASSLLGQGRNQPQHF
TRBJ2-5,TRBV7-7,CASSLGRTSETQYF
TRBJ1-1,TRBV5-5,CASSPRQGADTEAFF
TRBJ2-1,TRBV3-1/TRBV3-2,CASSQVVLAGGREQFF
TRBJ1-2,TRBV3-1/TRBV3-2,CASSQDPQNHYGYTF
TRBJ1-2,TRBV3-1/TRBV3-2,CASSAAGPAFGYTF
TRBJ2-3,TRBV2,CASSPLGQGATDTQYF
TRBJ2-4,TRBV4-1,CASSQGLSRDIQYF
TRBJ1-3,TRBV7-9,CASSWTSASSGNTIYF
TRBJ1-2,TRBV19,CASTVTGGAPGGGYTF
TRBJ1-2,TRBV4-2,CASSQDFQGDFGYTF
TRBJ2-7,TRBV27,CASSYGDEQYF
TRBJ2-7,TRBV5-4,CASSLAQGYEQYF
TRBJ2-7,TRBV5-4,CASSKQGAHEQYF
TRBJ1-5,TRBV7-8,CASSLIPYSNQPQHF
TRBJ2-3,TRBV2,CASRREKDTQYF
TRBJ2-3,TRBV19,CASAGTASTDTQYF
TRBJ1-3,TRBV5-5,CASSWTGDGDTIYF
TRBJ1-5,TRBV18,CASSPLGVSSNQPQHF
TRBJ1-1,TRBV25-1,CASSDSSGQPEAFF
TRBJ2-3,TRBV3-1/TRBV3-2,CASSQEAHGGDTQYF
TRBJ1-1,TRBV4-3,CASSLSGQNWNTEAFF
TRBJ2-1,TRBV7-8,CASSRGRASGSLSYNEQFF
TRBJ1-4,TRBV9,CASSPTGGTEKLFF
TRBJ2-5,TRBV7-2,CASSLDRYQETQYF
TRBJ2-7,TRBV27,CASSGQSSYEQYF
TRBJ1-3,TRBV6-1,CASSESVSSGNTIYF
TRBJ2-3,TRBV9,CASSERTSLDAQYF
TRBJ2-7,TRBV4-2,CASSQDSWTAYREQYF
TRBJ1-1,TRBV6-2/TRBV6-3,CASSYGQPNTEAFF
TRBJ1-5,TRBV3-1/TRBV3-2,CASSQQQTNQPQHF
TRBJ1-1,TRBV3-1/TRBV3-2,CASSQEEGWGTEAFF
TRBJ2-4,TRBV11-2,CASSLKGNDLAKNIQYF
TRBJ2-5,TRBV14,CASSQGPGLGMGETQYF
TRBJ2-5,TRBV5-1,CASSLIAGGGETQYF
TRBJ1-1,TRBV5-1,CASSHGQGGGTEAFF
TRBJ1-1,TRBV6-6,CASSPGQGVEDTEAFF
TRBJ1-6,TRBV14,CASSQDGGSRRNSPLHF
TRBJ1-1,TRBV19,CAAGGRYTEAFF
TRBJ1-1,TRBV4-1,CASSHYTIRGAPRTEAFF